The rows below give T cell receptor beta chains drawn from one sample of a study of CD8 T cells in Susac syndrome. TCRdb used MiXCR to reprocess the immunoSEQ multiplex PCR reads, holding one entry per CDR3 protein. The data contain some 300,000 distinct CDR3 sequences, around 85% of them singletons. The sequenced sample was CD8+ T cells from PBMCs. Source of these receptors: a human donor with multiple sclerosis. The CDR3 runs from the conserved cysteine through the conserved F or W. The D gene is left open where the match is weak. For some rows the clone size is stated as once, few or many, or as a class when expanded; others skip it.

TRBJ1-6	-	TRBV27	TRBD1	TGTGCCAGCAGTTTCAACGTCGGGACAGGGAATTCACCCCTCCACTTT	CASSFNVGTGNSPLHF
TRBJ2-2	-	TRBV6-5	TRBD2	TGTGCCAGCTACCCTAGCGGGAGCGGCGGGGAGCTGTTTTTT	CASYPSGSGGELFF
TRBJ2-1	-	TRBV6-5	TRBD2	TGTGCCAGCTGTTCTAGCGGATTCTACAATGAGCAGTTCTTC	CASCSSGFYNEQFF
TRBJ2-7	-	TRBV10-3	-	TGTGCCATCAGTGCCTGGCGACAGAAGTACGAGCAGTACTTC	CAISAWRQKYEQYF
TRBJ2-3	-	TRBV11-2	-	TGTGCCAGCACAGACAGGCGGACCTATACGCAGTATTTT	CASTDRRTYTQYF
TRBJ2-7	once	TRBV27	-	TGTGCCAGCAGTGCGATTGGGAACGAGCAGTACTTC	CASSAIGNEQYF
TRBJ2-7	-	TRBV4-3	TRBD1	TGCGCCAGCAGCCAAGAGAGGACAGGGACCTACGAGCAGTACTTC	CASSQERTGTYEQYF
TRBJ2-5	once	TRBV2	TRBD2	TGTGCCAGCAGCCCCCCCGGGGGGTACCAAGAGACCCAGTACTTC	CASSPPGGYQETQYF
TRBJ2-1	-	TRBV27	TRBD1	TGTGCCAGCACCCGGGACAGGGGTTGGTACAATGAGCAGTTCTTC	CASTRDRGWYNEQFF
TRBJ2-7	-	TRBV20-1	-	TGCAGTGCTAGAGTTCCCGGGAACTCCTACGAGCAGTACTTC	CSARVPGNSYEQYF
TRBJ2-1	-	TRBV27	TRBD2	TGTGCCAGCAGTTCCGGAACGGGGGGGGGAAATGAGCAGTTCTTC	CASSSGTGGGNEQFF
TRBJ2-1	-	TRBV12-3/TRBV12-4	TRBD2	TGTGCCAGCAGTTTACTCCTAGCGGGGCCAGGGGATGATGAGCAGTTCTTC	CASSLLLAGPGDDEQFF
TRBJ2-1	once	TRBV20-1	TRBD2	TGCAGTGCGGGGTCCCGGGAGGACTCCTACAATGAGCAGTTCTTC	CSAGSREDSYNEQFF
TRBJ2-1	-	TRBV30	TRBD2	TGTGCCTGGGGACGGGCTAGCGGGAGTGATGAGCAGTTCTTC	CAWGRASGSDEQFF
TRBJ2-7	few	TRBV27	-	TGTGCCAGCAGTTTCGGCGGGGACACCTACGAGCAGTACTTC	CASSFGGDTYEQYF
TRBJ2-7	-	TRBV4-1	-	TGCGCCAGCAGCCAAGTCGGAACAGGGTTTACCTACGAGCAGTACTTC	CASSQVGTGFTYEQYF
TRBJ2-3	-	TRBV13	TRBD2	TGTGCCAGCAGCTCCAACGGACTAGCGGGGTCAGATACGCAGTATTTT	CASSSNGLAGSDTQYF
TRBJ2-7	-	TRBV5-6	-	TGTGCCAGCAGTCTAGACGGGACGGGGTCGCACGAGCAGTACTTC	CASSLDGTGSHEQYF
TRBJ2-6	-	TRBV5-6	-	TGTGCCAGCAGCCCCTATTTCGGGGTACTAGCTGGGGCCAACGTCCTGACTTTC	CASSPYFGVLAGANVLTF
TRBJ2-7	-	TRBV7-2	-	TGTGCCAGCAGCTTATATTTAGGAACGCGCAGCGAGCAGTACTTC	CASSLYLGTRSEQYF
TRBJ1-5	once	TRBV24-1	-	TGTGCCACCAGTGAATTGTCTAGCAATCAGCCCCAGCATTTT	CATSELSSNQPQHF
TRBJ2-7	-	TRBV5-1	TRBD2	TGCGCCAGCAGCTTGGGACACGGGGGGGCCTACGAGCAGTACTTC	CASSLGHGGAYEQYF
TRBJ1-1	-	TRBV7-6	-	TGTGCCAGCAGCCCGAATAACAGATTGAACACTGAAGCTTTCTTT	CASSPNNRLNTEAFF
TRBJ1-6	-	TRBV6-1	-	TGTGCCAGCAATCAGAGGGGTATTGGAGTGTATAATTCACCCCTCCACTTT	CASNQRGIGVYNSPLHF
TRBJ2-3	-	TRBV4-3	-	TGCGCCAGCTCACTAGAGGGAGATGGAGATACGCAGTATTTT	CASSLEGDGDTQYF
TRBJ2-7	-	TRBV30	-	TGTGCCTGGAGTGTACCGATATCCTACGAGCAGTACTTC	CAWSVPISYEQYF
TRBJ2-2	once	TRBV5-1	TRBD1	TGCGCCAGCACTGGAAGGGACAGGGTGACCGGGGAGCTGTTTTTT	CASTGRDRVTGELFF
TRBJ1-4	-	TRBV12-3/TRBV12-4	-	TGTGCCAGCACCTTCAAGGGGGGAGAGGGCGAGAAACTGTTTTTT	CASTFKGGEGEKLFF
TRBJ2-7	few	TRBV6-2/TRBV6-3	TRBD2	TGTGCCAGCAGTTACGGACTAGGGGACTACGAGCAGTACTTC	CASSYGLGDYEQYF
TRBJ1-4	-	TRBV6-5	-	TGTGCCAGCAGTTACTCGAGTTTCGACCCTAATGAAAAACTGTTTTTT	CASSYSSFDPNEKLFF
TRBJ2-1	-	TRBV4-3	TRBD1	TGCGCCAGCAGCCAAGATGGGACAGGGGCGAATGAGCAGTTCTTC	CASSQDGTGANEQFF
TRBJ1-3	-	TRBV20-1	-	TGCAGTGCTAGAGATTCCGTCTCTGGAAACACCATATATTTT	CSARDSVSGNTIYF
TRBJ2-1	-	TRBV4-3	-	TGCGCCAGCAGCCAAGATAACGCGGGTCCCAAATATGGCGAGCAGTTCTTC	CASSQDNAGPKYGEQFF
TRBJ2-7	-	TRBV29-1	-	TGCAGCGTTGAAGGGACTGACCCAGTCGAGCAGTACTTC	CSVEGTDPVEQYF
TRBJ2-1	-	TRBV30	-	TGTGCCTGGGGGGGGTACAATGAGCAGTTCTTC	CAWGGYNEQFF
TRBJ2-2	few	TRBV7-9	-	TGTGCCAGCAGCCCCCCCCGCATAGTGGCCGGGGAGCTGTTTTTT	CASSPPRIVAGELFF
TRBJ2-5	-	TRBV19	-	TGTGCCAGTAGTATCGACTTCCAAGAGACCCAGTACTTC	CASSIDFQETQYF
TRBJ2-1	-	TRBV7-9	TRBD2	TGTGCCAGCAGCTCCCTGGGGCTAGCGGGAGGGGAGCAGTTCTTC	CASSSLGLAGGEQFF
TRBJ2-7	-	TRBV6-2/TRBV6-3	-	TGTGCCAGCCGGGCAGGGAACTCCTACGAGCAGTACTTC	CASRAGNSYEQYF
TRBJ1-2	-	TRBV28	-	TGTGCCAGCAGTTTACTGGATGGCTACACCTTC	CASSLLDGYTF
TRBJ2-7	-	TRBV20-1	-	TGCAGTGCTAGATCGGGTGTGGGCGAGCAGTACTTC	CSARSGVGEQYF